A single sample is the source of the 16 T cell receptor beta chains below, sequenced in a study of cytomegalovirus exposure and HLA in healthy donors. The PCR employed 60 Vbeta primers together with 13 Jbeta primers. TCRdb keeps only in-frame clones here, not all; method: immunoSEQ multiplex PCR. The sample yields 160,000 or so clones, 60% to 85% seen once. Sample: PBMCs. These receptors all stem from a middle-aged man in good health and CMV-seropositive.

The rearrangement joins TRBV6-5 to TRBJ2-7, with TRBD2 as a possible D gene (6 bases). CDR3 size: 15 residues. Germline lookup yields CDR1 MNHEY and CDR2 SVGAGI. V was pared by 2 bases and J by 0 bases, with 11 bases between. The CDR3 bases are TGTGCCAGCAGTTACGGAGGGGCAAGCTCCTACGAGCAGTACTTC. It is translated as CASSYGGASSYEQYF.

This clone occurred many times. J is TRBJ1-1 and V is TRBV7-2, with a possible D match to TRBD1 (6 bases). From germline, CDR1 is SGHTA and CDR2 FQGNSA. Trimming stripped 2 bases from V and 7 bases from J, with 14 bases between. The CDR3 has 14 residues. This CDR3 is CASSLTQGSYEAFF. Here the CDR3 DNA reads TGTGCCAGCAGCTTAACTCAGGGGTCGTATGAAGCTTTCTTT.

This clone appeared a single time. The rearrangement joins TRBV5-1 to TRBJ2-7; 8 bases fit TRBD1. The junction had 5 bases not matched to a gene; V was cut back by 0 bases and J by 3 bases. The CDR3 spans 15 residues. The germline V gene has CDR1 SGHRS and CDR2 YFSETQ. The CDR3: CASSLVLGQDYEQYF. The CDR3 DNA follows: TGCGCCAGCAGCTTGGTCCTGGGACAGGACTACGAGCAGTACTTC.

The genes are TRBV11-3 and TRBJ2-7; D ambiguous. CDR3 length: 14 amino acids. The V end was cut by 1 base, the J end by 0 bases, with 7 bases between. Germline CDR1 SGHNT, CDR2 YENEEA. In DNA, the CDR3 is TGTGCCAGCAGCTTAGGAGGTGGCTCCTACGAGCAGTACTTC. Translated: CASSLGGGSYEQYF.

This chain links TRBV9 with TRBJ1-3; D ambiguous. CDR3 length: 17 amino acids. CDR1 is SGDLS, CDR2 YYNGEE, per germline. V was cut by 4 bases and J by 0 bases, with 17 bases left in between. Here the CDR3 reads CASSRTEGLSSGNTIYF. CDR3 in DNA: TGTGCCAGCAGCCGTACCGAGGGTTTGAGCTCTGGAAACACCATATATTTT.

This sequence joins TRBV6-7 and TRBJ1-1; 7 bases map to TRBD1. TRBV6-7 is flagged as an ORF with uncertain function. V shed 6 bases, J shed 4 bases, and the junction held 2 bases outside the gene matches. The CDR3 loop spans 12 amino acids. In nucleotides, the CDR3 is TGTGCCAGCAGCCCAGGGGGCACTGAAGCTTTCTTT. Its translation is CASSPGGTEAFF.

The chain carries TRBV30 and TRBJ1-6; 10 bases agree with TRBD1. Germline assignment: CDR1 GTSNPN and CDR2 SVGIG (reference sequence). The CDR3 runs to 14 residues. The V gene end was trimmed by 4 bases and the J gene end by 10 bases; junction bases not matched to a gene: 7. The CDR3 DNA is TGTGCCTGGACGCCCGGGACAGGGGACTCACCCCTCCACTTT. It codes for CAWTPGTGDSPLHF.

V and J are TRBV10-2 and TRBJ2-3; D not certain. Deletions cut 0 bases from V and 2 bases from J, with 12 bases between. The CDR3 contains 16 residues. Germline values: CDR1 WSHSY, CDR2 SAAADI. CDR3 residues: CASSESAVPYTDTQYF. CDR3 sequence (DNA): TGCGCCAGCAGTGAGTCGGCGGTCCCCTACACAGATACGCAGTATTTT.

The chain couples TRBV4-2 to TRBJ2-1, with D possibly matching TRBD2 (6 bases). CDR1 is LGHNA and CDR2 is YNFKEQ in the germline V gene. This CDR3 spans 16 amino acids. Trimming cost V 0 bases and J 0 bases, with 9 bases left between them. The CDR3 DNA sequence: TGTGCCAGCAGCCAAGATAGCGGCAGCTCCTACAATGAGCAGTTCTTC. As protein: CASSQDSGSSYNEQFF.

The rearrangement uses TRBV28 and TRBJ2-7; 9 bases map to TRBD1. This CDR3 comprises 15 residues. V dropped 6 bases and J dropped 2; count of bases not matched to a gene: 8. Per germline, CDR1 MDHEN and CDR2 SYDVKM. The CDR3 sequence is CASSRPGTGTYEQYF. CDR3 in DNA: TGTGCCAGCAGCCGCCCCGGGACAGGGACCTACGAGCAGTACTTC.

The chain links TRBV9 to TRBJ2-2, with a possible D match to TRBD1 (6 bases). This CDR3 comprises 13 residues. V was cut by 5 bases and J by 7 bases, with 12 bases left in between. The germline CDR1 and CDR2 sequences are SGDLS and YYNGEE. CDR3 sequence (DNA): TGTGCCAGCAGGGGACACCCGGGCGGGGAGCTGTTTTTT. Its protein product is CASRGHPGGELFF.

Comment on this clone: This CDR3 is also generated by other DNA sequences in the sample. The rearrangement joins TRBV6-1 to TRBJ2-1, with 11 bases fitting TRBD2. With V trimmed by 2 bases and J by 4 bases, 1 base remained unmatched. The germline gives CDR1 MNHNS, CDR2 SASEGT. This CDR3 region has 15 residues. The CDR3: CASSELAGGYNEQFF. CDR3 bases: TGTGCCAGCAGTGAACTAGCGGGGGGATACAATGAGCAGTTCTTC.

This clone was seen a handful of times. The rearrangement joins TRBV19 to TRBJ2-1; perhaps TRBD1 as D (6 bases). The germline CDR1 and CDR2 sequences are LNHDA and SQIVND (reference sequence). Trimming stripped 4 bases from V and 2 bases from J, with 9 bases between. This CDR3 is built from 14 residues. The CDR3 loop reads CASSKGVTYNEQFF. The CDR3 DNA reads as TGTGCCAGTAGTAAGGGGGTTACCTACAATGAGCAGTTCTTC.

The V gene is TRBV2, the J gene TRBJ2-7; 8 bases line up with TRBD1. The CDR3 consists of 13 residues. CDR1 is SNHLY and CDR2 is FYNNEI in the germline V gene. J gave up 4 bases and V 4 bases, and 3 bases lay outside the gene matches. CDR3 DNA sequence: TGTGCCAGCAGTGGTAGACAGGGGTACGAGCAGTACTTC. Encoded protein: CASSGRQGYEQYF.

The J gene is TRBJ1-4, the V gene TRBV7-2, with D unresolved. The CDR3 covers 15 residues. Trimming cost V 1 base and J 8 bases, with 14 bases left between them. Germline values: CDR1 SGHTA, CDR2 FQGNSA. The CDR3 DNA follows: TGTGCCAGCAGCTTAGGTAGCACCGTCTCGGAAAAACTGTTTTTT. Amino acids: CASSLGSTVSEKLFF.

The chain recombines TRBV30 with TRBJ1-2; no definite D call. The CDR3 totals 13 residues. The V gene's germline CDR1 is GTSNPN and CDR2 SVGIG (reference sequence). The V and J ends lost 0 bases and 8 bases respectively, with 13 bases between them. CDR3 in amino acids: CAWSVFLSGGYTF. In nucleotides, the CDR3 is TGTGCCTGGAGTGTGTTCCTATCCGGGGGCTACACCTTC.